The source of this T cell receptor (beta chain) is a study of T-cell memory formation after mild COVID-19. On the study more broadly: Among the donors, TCR clusters were largely specific to each donor. Whole-study findings and limits: The main location of contracting CD4+ clones was CM and EM, and that of contracting CD8+ clones was EMRA.

The V end lost 4 bases, the J end lost 0 bases, and 15 bases lay between the germline ends. In germline, CDR1 is KGHDR, CDR2 SFDVKD. This CDR3 spans 17 amino acids. It was 5'RACE with constant-segment primers that produced the TCR alpha and TCR beta cDNA libraries, which carried sample barcodes and UMIs. MiXCR, applied by TCRdb to the 5' RACE reads, yields one record per CDR3 protein. This table holds about 250,000 distinct CDR3 sequences, about a sixth found once. This clonotype has ten or more counts. The antigen remains unidentified. Sequenced material: PBMCs or a T cell subset sorted from them (not recorded which). The chain couples TRBV24-1 to TRBJ1-3; perhaps TRBD1 as D (6 bases). This clonotype originated in a man aged 18 to 30 who had mild COVID-19 (a few samples of this study predate the infection). Cell type and time point are not known. Here the CDR3 DNA reads TGTGCCACCAGTGAGGGAACGACAGGACGCTCTGGAAACACCATATATTTT. It codes for CATSEGTTGRSGNTIYF.